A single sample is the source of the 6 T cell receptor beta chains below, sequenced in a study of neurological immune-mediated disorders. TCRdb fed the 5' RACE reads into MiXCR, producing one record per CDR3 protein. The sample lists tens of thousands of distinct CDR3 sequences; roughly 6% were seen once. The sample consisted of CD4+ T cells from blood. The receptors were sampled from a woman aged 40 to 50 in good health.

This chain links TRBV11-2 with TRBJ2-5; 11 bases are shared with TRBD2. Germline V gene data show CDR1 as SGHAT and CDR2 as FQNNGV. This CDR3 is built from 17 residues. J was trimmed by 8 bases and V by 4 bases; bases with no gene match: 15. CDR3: CASSSGRGSGRDDTQYF. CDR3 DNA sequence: TGTGCCAGCAGCTCGGGGCGGGGTAGCGGGAGGGACGATACCCAGTACTTC.

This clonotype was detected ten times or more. CDR3: CASSPRMIEAEQYF. CDR3 DNA sequence: TGTGCCAGCAGCCCCAGAATGATAGAGGCCGAGCAGTACTTC. The chain carries TRBV7-6 and TRBJ2-7; D is undetermined. Per the germline V gene, CDR1 is SGHVS and CDR2 is FNYEAQ. The CDR3 is made up of 14 amino acids. V lost 5 bases and J 6 bases, leaving 17 bases between the germline ends.

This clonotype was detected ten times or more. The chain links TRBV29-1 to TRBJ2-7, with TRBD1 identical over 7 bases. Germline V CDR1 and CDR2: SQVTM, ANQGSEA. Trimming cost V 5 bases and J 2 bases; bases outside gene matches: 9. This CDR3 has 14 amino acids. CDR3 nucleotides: TGCAGCGTTCGATATAGACAGGGCACCTACGAGCAGTACTTC. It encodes CSVRYRQGTYEQYF.

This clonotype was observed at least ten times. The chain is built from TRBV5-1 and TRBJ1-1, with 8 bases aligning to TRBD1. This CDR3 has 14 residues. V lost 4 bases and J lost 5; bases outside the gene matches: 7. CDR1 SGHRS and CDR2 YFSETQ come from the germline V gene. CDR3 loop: CASSAQGAMTEAFF. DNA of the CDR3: TGCGCCAGCAGCGCCCAGGGGGCGATGACTGAAGCTTTCTTT.

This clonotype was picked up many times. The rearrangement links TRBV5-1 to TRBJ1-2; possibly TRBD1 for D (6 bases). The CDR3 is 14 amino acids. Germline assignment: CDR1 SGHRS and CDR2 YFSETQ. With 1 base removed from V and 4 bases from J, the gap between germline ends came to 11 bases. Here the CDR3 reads CASSLMQGTYGYTF. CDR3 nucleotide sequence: TGCGCCAGCAGCTTGATGCAGGGGACCTATGGCTACACCTTC.

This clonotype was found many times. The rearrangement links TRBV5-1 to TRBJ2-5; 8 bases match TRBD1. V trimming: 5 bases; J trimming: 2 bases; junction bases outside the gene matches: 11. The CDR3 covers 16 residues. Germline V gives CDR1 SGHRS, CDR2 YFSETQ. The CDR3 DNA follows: TGCGCCAGCAGGCACCATGGACAGGGCCAACAAGAGACCCAGTACTTC. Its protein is CASRHHGQGQQETQYF.